The entry below gives a single T cell receptor (beta chain) sequence along with its context. The antigen remains unidentified. The data derive from a study of siplizumab effects on memory and regulatory T cells. Study results and limitations: Greater diversity than memory cells seemed evident in naive T cells, which also appeared to be major alloresponse contributors.

Data came from immunoSEQ multiplex PCR; TCRdb stores just in-frame clones and leaves some out. The data contain around 87,000 clones, more than 80% of them seen just once; the ten biggest clones take up roughly 15%. This CDR3 spans 14 amino acids. V lost 4 bases to trimming and J lost 1 base; unmatched junction nucleotides: 3. The clonotype comes from a human donor in good health. The chain carries TRBV5-3 and TRBJ1-1; 8 bases match TRBD1. TRBV5-3 is filed as an ORF, its function uncertain. The specimen was CD4+ T cells sorted from blood. CDR3 sequence reads: CARSKGQGNTEAFF. CDR3 coding DNA: TGTGCCAGAAGCAAAGGACAGGGGAACACTGAAGCTTTCTTT.